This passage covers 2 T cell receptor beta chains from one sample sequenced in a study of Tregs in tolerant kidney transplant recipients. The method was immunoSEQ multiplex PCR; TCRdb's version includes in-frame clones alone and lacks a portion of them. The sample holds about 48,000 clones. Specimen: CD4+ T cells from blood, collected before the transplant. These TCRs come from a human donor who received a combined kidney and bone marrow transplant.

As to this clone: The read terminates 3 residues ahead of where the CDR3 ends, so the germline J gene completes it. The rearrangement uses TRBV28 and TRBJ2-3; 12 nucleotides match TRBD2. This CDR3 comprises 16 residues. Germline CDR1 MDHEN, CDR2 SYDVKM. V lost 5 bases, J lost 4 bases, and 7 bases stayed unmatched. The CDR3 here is CASSQNGLAGPDTQYF. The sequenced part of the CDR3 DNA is TGTGCCAGCAGTCAAAACGGACTAGCGGGACCAGATACG. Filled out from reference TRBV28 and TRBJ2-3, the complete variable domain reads DVKVTQSSRYLVKRTGEKVFLECVQDMDHENMFWYRQDPGLGLRLIYFSYDVKMKEKGDIPEGYSVSREKKERFSLILESASTNQTSMYLCASSQNGLAGPDTQYFGPGTRLTVL.

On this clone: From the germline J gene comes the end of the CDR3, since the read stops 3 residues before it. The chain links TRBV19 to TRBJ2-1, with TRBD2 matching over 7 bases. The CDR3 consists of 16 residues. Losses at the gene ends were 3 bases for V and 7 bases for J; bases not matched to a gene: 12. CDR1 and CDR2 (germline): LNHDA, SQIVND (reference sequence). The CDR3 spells CASSIYVAGTGNEQFF. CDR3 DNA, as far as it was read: TGTGCCAGTAGTATTTACGTAGCGGGTACCGGAAATGAG.